The following is a TCR beta chain sequence with its context. Primed by a sample-barcoded 5' primer and a J-beta primer mix, a second PCR proceeded for about 6 to 11 cycles. TCRdb reanalysed the 5' RACE reads using MiXCR and keeps one entry per CDR3 protein. Among around 970,000 distinct CDR3 sequences listed, roughly half were seen once. Germline V lookup: CDR1 SEHNR, CDR2 FQNEAQ (reference sequence). With 5 bases removed from V and 1 base from J, the gap between germline ends came to 15 bases. This CDR3 region has 16 residues. This sample is drawn from a study of blood T cells in healthy people across ages.

The chain links TRBV7-9 to TRBJ2-4; maybe TRBD2 (5 bases). Sequencing used blood. The origin of this receptor is a woman in her fifties or sixties in good health. CDR3 amino acids: CASSLTGVQAKNIQYF. Here the CDR3 DNA reads TGTGCCAGCAGCCTCACCGGGGTACAGGCCAAAAACATTCAGTACTTC.